Listed below are T cell receptor beta chains from one sample, sequenced in a study of blood T cells in healthy people across ages. MiXCR, run by TCRdb on the 5' RACE reads, gives a single entry per CDR3 protein. The sample lists around 1.5 million distinct CDR3 sequences, roughly 40% occurring once. Sequencing input: blood. The receptors come from a woman under 30 in good health. CDR3s include the opening cysteine and the closing phenylalanine or tryptophan. A D gene is named only where the DNA matches it firmly. Not every row has a clone size; where given, it reads once, few, many or a size class.

>.|TRBJ1-1|15|.|TRBV4-1
TGCGCCAGCAGCCAGTCTCCTTCTTTGAACACTGAAGCTTTCTTT
CASSQSPSLNTEAFF
>.|TRBJ1-4|14|.|TRBV12-3/TRBV12-4
TGTGCCAGCAGTTTATGGGGGGCGAGCGAAAAACTGTTTTTT
CASSLWGASEKLFF
>.|TRBJ2-3|18|TRBD2|TRBV7-2
TGTGCCAGCAGCTTAGGGACTAGCGGGGGGCCCTTCACAGATACGCAGTATTTT
CASSLGTSGGPFTDTQYF
>.|TRBJ1-5|16|.|TRBV6-6
TGTGCCAGCAGTTACGGTGTGAAAAATAGCAATCAGCCCCAGCATTTT
CASSYGVKNSNQPQHF
>.|TRBJ1-1|15|.|TRBV20-1
TGCAGTGCTAAAGAGGCCCCCCCCACGAACACTGAAGCTTTCTTT
CSAKEAPPTNTEAFF
>.|TRBJ2-3|16|.|TRBV15
TGTGCCACCAGCACGCTGCTCACTGAGGGCACAGATACGCAGTATTTT
CATSTLLTEGTDTQYF
>.|TRBJ2-5|16|.|TRBV6-5
TGTGCCAGCAGTTACTTTCCAAGCCGGGACGGACAGACCCAGTACTTC
CASSYFPSRDGQTQYF
>.|TRBJ2-1|17|TRBD1|TRBV28
TGTGCCAGCGGAGATCCAGGGGGCGTGGGGTCCTACAATGAGCAGTTCTTC
CASGDPGGVGSYNEQFF
>many|TRBJ1-2|14|.|TRBV12-3/TRBV12-4
TGTGCCAGCAGTTCCCCCGGGTCCCGCTATGGCTACACCTTC
CASSSPGSRYGYTF
>.|TRBJ2-7|14|.|TRBV6-2/TRBV6-3
TGTGCCAGCAGTTTTACCGACACCTTCTACGAGCAGTACTTC
CASSFTDTFYEQYF
>.|TRBJ2-7|15|TRBD1|TRBV6-5
TGTGCCAGCAGTTACGGACAGGCGTTCTCCTACGAGCAGTACTTC
CASSYGQAFSYEQYF
>.|TRBJ2-7|13|.|TRBV7-2
TGTGCCAGCAGCTTAGTGGTTGTAAACGAGCAGTACTTC
CASSLVVVNEQYF
>many|TRBJ2-1|13|.|TRBV10-3
TGTACCGTCGCCGCAGGGCTAAACAATGAGCAGTTCTTC
CTVAAGLNNEQFF
>.|TRBJ1-1|11|.|TRBV6-5
TGTGCCAGCAGTTCCGGGTGGGAGGCTTTCTTT
CASSSGWEAFF
>few|TRBJ2-3|14|.|TRBV6-5
TGTGCCAGCACGACCGGGACTTTAAGCCCCACGCAGTATTTT
CASTTGTLSPTQYF
>few|TRBJ1-1|13|.|TRBV5-4
TGTGCCAGCAGCTTGGCATTAGAAACTGAAGCTTTCTTT
CASSLALETEAFF